This record looks at one TCR beta chain sequence and its context. This clonotype was observed many times. Its antigen specificity is not known. No qualities accompany the bases; no much larger clone lies one base away. The TCR beta CDR3 regions were amplified from RNA transcripts. For the first round of RT-PCR on the TCR CDR3, the HTBI primer set was used together with the Qiagen OneStep RT-PCR kit. Libraries were constructed in a second round of multiplex PCR, after which size selection and purification were carried out. The libraries were sequenced on an Illumina HiSeq2000 using paired-end 100 bp reads. Turning to the authors' computational methods: SOAPnuke was used to process the raw data, throwing out any read that contained adapters or uncalled bases, had a mean Phred below 15, or lacked an exact constant-primer or identifier match. High-quality paired reads were merged using COPE v1.2.5, and each unique nucleotide sequence was defined as a clonotype. MiTCR v1.1 was used to align the clonotypes against IMGT TRBV, TRBD and TRBJ reference segments. The analysis was restricted to V-J combinations with a frequency above 0.0001, which together covered approximately 99% of the repertoires. A TCS score was defined as the ratio of F50 (clonal expansion) to E x V (chaos), with BLOSUM62-based TCRdist applied between CDR3 peptides within each V-J. Welch's t-statistics and random forest reduced approximately 520 V-J features to 13, which were used in a naive Bayes classifier (R e1071). TCRdb trimmed the raw reads at Q25, called clones with MiXCR and kept productive beta chains. Every entry covers one CDR3 protein and lists the most common genes and DNA from its rows. The V and J calls were not made by the authors but by TCRdb's processing. This sample holds about 330,000 distinct CDR3 sequences; approximately 15% were observed only once. Approximately 35% of the sample comes from the top ten.

These data originate in a study of T cells in Graves' hyperthyroidism and ophthalmopathy (dated by TCRdb to the late 2010s). General notes on the study: Peripheral blood samples were taken at the time of initial diagnosis, prior to any treatment. The roughly 100 discovery patients were randomly split 7:3 into training and test sets. The study also compared thyroid tissue and blood T-cell repertoires from 6 or 7 Graves' hyperthyroidism patients. The paper reports TCR Vbeta CDR3 sequencing of some 140 peripheral blood samples: some 41 ophthalmopathy, about 75 hyperthyroidism and around 17 progressor patients. Prospective prediction of ophthalmopathy was tested in an independent validation cohort of approximately 19 hyperthyroidism patients and some 17 patients who later progressed to ophthalmopathy. To identify distinguishing TCR V-J signatures, a discovery cohort of 90 to 100 patients was used, comprising 40 to 45 with Graves' ophthalmopathy and around 60 with stable Graves' hyperthyroidism. After sampling, hyperthyroidism patients received methimazole starting at 30 mg daily, and ophthalmopathy patients received high-dose intravenous methylprednisolone.

Moderately to severely active disease, a Clinical Activity Score of at least 3, a NOSPECS grade of at least 4, and a duration under 3 months were present in ophthalmopathy patients. Exclusion was applied to patients with uncontrolled infections, other autoimmune diseases, pregnancy or lactation. Clinical symptoms, serum thyroxine and TRAb, thyroid ultrasound, and orbital computed tomography formed the basis for the diagnoses. PBMCs were separated from over 9 ml of fresh peripheral blood using Ficoll-Paque density gradient centrifugation. Trizol reagent was used to extract total RNA, and RNA quality was then checked on an Agilent 2100 Bioanalyzer. Findings and caveats that apply to the study as a whole: A model built on a 13 V-J signature distinguished ophthalmopathy from stable hyperthyroidism, reaching around 87% sensitivity and about 81% specificity in cross-validation and 80%/75% in testing. During validation, the model predicted progression to ophthalmopathy a median of approximately 7 months ahead of onset, with almost 71% sensitivity and 72.22% specificity. Most expanded thyroid clonotypes (frequency above 0.001) were also found in blood, which suggests that blood repertoires may mirror thyroid immune responses. No statistical method was used to set the sample size in advance, and investigators knew the group allocation.

The TCR was taken from a middle-aged woman with Graves' ophthalmopathy. The sequenced material came from blood.

The nucleotide sequence reads TGTGCCAGCAGCCCGGGACTAGCGGGATGGGGGGATGAGCAGTTCTTC. The resulting protein is CASSPGLAGWGDEQFF. Here the chain combines TRBV7-8 and TRBJ2-1; 13 bases in between match TRBD2. Germline trimming amounts to 5 bases on V and 8 bases on J, with 9 as the count of junction bases outside the gene matches. Inclusive of the bounding cysteine and phenylalanine, the CDR3 is 16 residues long. Kept here is only the CDR3 DNA, which spans 48 bases and is read in frame from base 1. In the germline V gene, CDR1 corresponds to SGHVS and CDR2 to FQNEAQ. The reference TRBV7-8 and TRBJ2-1 proteins fill in what lies around the CDR3, so the full variable domain reads GAGVSQSPRYKVAKRGQDVALRCDPISGHVSLFWYQQALGQGPEFLTYFQNEAQLDKSGLPSDRFFAERPEGSVSTLKIQRTQQEDSAVYLCASSPGLAGWGDEQFFGPGTRLTVL.